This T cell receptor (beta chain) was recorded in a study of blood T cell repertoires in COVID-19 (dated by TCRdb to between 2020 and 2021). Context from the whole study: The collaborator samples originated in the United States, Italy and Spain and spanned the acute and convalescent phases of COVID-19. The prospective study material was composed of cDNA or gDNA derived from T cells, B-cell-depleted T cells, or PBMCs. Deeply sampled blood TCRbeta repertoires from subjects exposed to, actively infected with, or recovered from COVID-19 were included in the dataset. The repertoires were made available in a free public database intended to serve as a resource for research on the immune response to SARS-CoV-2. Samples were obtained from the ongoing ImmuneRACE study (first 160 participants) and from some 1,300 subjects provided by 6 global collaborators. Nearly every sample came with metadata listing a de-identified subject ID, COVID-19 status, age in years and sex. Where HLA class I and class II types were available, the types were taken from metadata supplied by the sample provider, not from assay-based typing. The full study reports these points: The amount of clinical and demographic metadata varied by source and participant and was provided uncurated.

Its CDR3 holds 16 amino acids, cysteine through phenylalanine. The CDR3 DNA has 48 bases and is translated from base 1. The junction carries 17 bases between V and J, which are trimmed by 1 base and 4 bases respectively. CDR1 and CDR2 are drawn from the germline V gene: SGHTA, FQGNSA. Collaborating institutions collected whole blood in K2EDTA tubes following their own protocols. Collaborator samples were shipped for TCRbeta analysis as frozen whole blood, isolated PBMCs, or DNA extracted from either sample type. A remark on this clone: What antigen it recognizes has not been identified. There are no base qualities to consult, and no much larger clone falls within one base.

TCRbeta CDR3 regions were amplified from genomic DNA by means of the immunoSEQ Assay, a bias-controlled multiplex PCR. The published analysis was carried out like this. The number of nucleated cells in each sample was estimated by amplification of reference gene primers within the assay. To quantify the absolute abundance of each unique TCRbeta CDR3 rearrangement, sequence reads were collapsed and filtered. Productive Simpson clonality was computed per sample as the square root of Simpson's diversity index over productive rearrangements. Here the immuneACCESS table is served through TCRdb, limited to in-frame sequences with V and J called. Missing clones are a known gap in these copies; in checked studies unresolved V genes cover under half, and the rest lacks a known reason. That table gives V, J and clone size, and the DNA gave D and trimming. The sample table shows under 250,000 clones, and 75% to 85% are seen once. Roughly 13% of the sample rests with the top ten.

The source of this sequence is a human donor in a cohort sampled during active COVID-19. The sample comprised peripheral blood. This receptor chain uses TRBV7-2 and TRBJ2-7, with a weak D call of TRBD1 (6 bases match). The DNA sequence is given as TGTGCCAGCAGCTTAGTTGGGGGCCGGGTGGGTTACGAGCAGTACTTC. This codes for CASSLVGGRVGYEQYF.